Below are 8 T cell receptor beta chains sequenced from a single sample in a study of response to subunit inactivated influenza vaccine. In TCRdb, the RT-PCR reads were re-called with MiXCR into one record per CDR3 protein. The top ten hold over 8.5% of the sample, which has a few hundred thousand distinct CDR3 sequences, around 13% seen once. Source: PBMCs from blood, taken about 12 days after vaccination. All receptors come from a man aged 50 or older who received an inactivated influenza vaccine.

The genes are TRBV13 and TRBJ2-1; 7 nucleotides agree with TRBD2. V lost 3 bases to trimming and J lost 9 bases; unmatched junction nucleotides: 8. CDR3 length: 14 residues. CDR1 and CDR2 from the germline V gene are PRHDT and FYEKMQ (reference sequence). Here the CDR3 DNA reads TGTGCCAGCAGCTTCAGCGGGATGGTGAGTGAGCAGTTCTTC. Translating gives CASSFSGMVSEQFF.

This rearrangement joins TRBV7-4 to TRBJ1-4; D call uncertain. The CDR3 totals 12 residues. V lost 11 bases and J lost 0, with 7 bases in between. The germline CDR1 and CDR2 sequences are SGHVT and SQSDAQ. The DNA of the CDR3 is TGTGCCCGACAAGCAACTAATGAAAAACTGTTTTTT. Amino acids: CARQATNEKLFF.

This clonotype was counted many times. The chain joins TRBV20-1 to TRBJ2-1; 11 positions match TRBD2. The trim removed 0 bases at V and 7 bases at J, leaving 5 bases unmatched. Germline CDR1 is DFQATT and CDR2 is SNEGSKA (reference sequence). The CDR3 sequence is 15 residues long. In DNA, the CDR3 is TGCAGTGCTAGAGATGGTAGACTAGCGGGGAATGAGCAGTTCTTC. Translation: CSARDGRLAGNEQFF.

This clonotype was detected a few times. The J gene is TRBJ1-3, the V gene TRBV20-1; TRBD1 matches at 7 bases. The CDR3 has 15 amino acids. The germline V gene has CDR1 DFQATT and CDR2 SNEGSKA (reference sequence). V was pared by 0 bases and J by 3 bases, with 5 bases of the junction left unmatched. Here the CDR3 reads CSARDNRGGGNTIYF. The CDR3, as DNA: TGCAGTGCTAGAGATAACAGGGGCGGTGGAAACACCATATATTTT.

This sequence joins TRBV27 and TRBJ2-7, with D hard to call. This CDR3 comprises 16 residues. The germline CDR1 and CDR2 sequences are MNHEY and SMNVEV (reference sequence). V gave up 4 bases and J gave up 2 bases, with 18 bases separating them. CDR3 DNA: TGTGCCAGCAGTTCCCTCTTCGGTGCGGCCACCTACGAGCAGTACTTC. Amino acid sequence: CASSSLFGAATYEQYF.

The rearrangement joins TRBV7-2 to TRBJ1-2; 9 positions match TRBD1. In germline, CDR1 is SGHTA, CDR2 FQGNSA. V shed 4 bases and J 2 bases; nucleotides not matched to a gene: 8. CDR3 size: 16 residues. CDR3 region: CASSSPGQGWNYGYTF. The CDR3 nucleotides are TGTGCCAGCAGCTCCCCGGGACAGGGTTGGAACTATGGCTACACCTTC.

On this clonotype itself: At one of its ends the junction is not consistent with the germline gene, which may arise from a read error. The V call is TRBV20-1, the J call TRBJ2-1; 8 bases map to TRBD2. This CDR3 comprises 14 residues. Germline V gene lookup returns CDR1 DFQATT and CDR2 SNEGSKA (reference sequence). The CDR3 is CTARRGESYNEQFF. The CDR3 coding sequence is TGTACCGCTCGGCGGGGGGAATCCTACAATGAGCAGTTCTTC.

This clonotype showed up just a few times. The V gene is TRBV5-4, the J gene TRBJ2-1; possibly TRBD1 or TRBD2 for D (5 bases each). Germline CDR1 reads SGHNT; CDR2 reads YYREEE (reference sequence). V was pared by 4 bases and J by 9 bases, with 14 bases between. CDR3 size: 13 residues. This CDR3 reads CASSLTSRGEQFF. The CDR3, as DNA: TGTGCCAGCAGCCTCACTAGTAGGGGTGAGCAGTTCTTC.